This T cell receptor (beta chain) came from a study of blood T cells in healthy people across ages. The CDR3 covers 11 residues. The V gene's germline CDR1 is DFQATT and CDR2 SNEGSKA (reference sequence). Study observations and caveats: Per-million-T-cell TCR beta diversity fell roughly linearly with age.

Investigators took around 10 milliliters of peripheral blood from every donor. This clonotype was detected once. The antigen remains unidentified. No conserved phenylalanine or tryptophan is present at the end of the CDR3, so a read error is the likely explanation. A second PCR of 7 to 11 cycles used a sample-barcoded 5' primer and a J-beta primer mix. Template switching added a 12-random-nucleotide identifier to every cDNA molecule. Sequencing yielded, for each sample, at least 2.5 million paired-end reads carrying CDR3. One entry per CDR3 protein, called by TCRdb with MiXCR from the 5' RACE reads. There are roughly 1.7 million distinct CDR3 sequences in the sample; about 32% occur only once, and about 11% lies in the top ten.

This chain connects TRBV20-1 to TRBJ2-7, with D possibly matching TRBD2 (5 bases). The sample taken for sequencing was blood. This TCR came from a woman aged 25 to 39 in good health. The CDR3 nucleotides read TGCAGGGCCGGGGAGCCCTACGAGCAGTACTGC. Its protein product is CRAGEPYEQYC.